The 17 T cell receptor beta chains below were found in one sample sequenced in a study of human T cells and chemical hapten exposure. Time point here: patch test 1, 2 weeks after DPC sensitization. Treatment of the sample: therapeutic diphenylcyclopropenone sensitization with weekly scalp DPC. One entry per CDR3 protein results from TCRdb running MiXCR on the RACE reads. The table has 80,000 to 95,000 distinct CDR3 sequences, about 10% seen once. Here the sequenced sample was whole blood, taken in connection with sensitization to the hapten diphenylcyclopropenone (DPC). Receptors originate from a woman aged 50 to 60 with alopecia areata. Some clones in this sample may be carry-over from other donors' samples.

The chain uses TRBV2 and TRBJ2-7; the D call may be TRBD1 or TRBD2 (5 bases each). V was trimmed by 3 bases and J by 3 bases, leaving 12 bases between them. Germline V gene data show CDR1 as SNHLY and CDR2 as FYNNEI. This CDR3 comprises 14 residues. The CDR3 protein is CASSEGVLNYEQYF. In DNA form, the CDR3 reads TGTGCCAGCAGTGAGGGGGTCTTGAACTACGAGCAGTACTTC.

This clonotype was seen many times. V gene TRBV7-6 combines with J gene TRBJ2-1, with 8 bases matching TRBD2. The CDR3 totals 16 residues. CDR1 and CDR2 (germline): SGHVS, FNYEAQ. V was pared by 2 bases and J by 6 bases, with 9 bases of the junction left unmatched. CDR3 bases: TGTGCCAGCAGCTTAAAGGCCGGGAGGGATTCCAATGAGCAGTTCTTC. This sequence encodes CASSLKAGRDSNEQFF.

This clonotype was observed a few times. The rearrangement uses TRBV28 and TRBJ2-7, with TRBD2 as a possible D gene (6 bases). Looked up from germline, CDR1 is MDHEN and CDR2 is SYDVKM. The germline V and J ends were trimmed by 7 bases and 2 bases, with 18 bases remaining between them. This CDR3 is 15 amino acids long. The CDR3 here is CASTFTRGKTYEQYF. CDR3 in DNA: TGTGCCAGCACCTTTACTCGGGGGAAGACCTACGAGCAGTACTTC.

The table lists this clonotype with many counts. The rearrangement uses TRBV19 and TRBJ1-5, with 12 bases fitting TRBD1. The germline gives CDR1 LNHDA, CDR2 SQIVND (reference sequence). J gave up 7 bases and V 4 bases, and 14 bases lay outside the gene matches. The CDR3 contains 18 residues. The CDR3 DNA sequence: TGTGCCAGTAGTACCCGGGACAGGGGGCGGATGGGAAACCAGCCCCAGCATTTT. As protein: CASSTRDRGRMGNQPQHF.

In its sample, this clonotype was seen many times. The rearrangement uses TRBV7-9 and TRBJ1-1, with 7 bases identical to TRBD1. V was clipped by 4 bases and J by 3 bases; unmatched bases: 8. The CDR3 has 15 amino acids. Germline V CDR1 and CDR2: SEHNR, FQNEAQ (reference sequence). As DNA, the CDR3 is TGTGCCAGCAGCTCGGGCGGCAGGGGGTACACTGAAGCTTTCTTT. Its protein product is CASSSGGRGYTEAFF.

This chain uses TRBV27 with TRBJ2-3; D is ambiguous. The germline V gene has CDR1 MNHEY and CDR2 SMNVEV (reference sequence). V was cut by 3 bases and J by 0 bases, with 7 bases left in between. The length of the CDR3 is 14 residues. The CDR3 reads CASSFTASTDTQYF. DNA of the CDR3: TGTGCCAGCAGTTTTACGGCTAGCACAGATACGCAGTATTTT.

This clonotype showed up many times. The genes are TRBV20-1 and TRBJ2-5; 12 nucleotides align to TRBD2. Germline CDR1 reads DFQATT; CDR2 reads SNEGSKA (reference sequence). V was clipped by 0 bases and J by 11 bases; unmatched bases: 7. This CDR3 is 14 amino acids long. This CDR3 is CSARDLASGGAQYF. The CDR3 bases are TGCAGTGCTAGAGATCTCGCTAGCGGGGGGGCTCAGTACTTC.

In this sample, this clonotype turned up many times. For the CDR3, the DNA is TGTGCCAGCAGCCTACGGGACAGAAAGCCCTACGAGCAGTACTTC. Translated: CASSLRDRKPYEQYF. The chain carries TRBV3-1 and TRBJ2-7; 7 positions match TRBD1. This CDR3 region has 15 residues. Germline V gene lookup returns CDR1 LGHDT and CDR2 YNNKEL (reference sequence). With 4 bases clipped from V and 2 bases from J, the junction kept 8 bases outside the gene matches.

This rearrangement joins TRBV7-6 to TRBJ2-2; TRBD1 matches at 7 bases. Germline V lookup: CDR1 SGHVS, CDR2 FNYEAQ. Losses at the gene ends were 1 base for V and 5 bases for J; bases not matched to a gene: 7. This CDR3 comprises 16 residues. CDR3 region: CASSLERAGGTGELFF. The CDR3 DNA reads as TGTGCCAGCAGCTTAGAACGGGCAGGGGGAACCGGGGAGCTGTTTTTT.

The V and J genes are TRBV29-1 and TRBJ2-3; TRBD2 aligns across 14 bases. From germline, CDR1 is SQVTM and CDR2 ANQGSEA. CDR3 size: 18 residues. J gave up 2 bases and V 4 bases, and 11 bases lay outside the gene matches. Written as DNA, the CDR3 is TGCAGCGTTGCGGGACTAGCGGGGGCGAGCCCCTCCACAGATACGCAGTATTTT. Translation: CSVAGLAGASPSTDTQYF.

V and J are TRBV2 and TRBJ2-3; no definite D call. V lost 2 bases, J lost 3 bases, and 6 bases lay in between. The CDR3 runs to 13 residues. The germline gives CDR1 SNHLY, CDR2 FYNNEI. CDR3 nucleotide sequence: TGTGCCAGCAGTGAAAGGCTAACAGATACGCAGTATTTT. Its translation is CASSERLTDTQYF.

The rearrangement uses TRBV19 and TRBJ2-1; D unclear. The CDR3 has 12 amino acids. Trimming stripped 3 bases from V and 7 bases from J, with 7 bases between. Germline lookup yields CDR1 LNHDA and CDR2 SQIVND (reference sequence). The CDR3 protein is CASSISRNEQFF. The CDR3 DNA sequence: TGTGCCAGTAGTATTAGTAGGAATGAGCAGTTCTTC.

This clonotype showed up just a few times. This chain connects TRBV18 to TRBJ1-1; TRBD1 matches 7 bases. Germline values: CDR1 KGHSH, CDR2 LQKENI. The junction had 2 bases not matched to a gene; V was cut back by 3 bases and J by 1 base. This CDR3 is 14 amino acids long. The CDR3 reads CASSPGQTNTEAFF. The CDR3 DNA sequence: TGTGCCAGCTCACCGGGACAGACGAACACTGAAGCTTTCTTT.

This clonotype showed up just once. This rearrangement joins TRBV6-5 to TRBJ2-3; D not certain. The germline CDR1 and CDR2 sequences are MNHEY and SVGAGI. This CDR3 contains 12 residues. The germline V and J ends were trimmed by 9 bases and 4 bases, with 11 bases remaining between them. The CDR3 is CASRSRADTQYF. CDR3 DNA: TGTGCCAGTCGAAGCCGCGCAGATACGCAGTATTTT.

Here the CDR3 DNA reads TGTGCCATCCACAGGGGAGGATCCTACGAGCAGTACTTC. Translating it yields CAIHRGGSYEQYF. The chain is built from TRBV6-1 and TRBJ2-7, with D perhaps matching TRBD1 (7 bases). CDR3 length equals 13 residues. The ends were cut back, 10 bases at V and 1 base at J, with 14 bases in the middle. Germline CDR1 reads MNHNS; CDR2 reads SASEGT.

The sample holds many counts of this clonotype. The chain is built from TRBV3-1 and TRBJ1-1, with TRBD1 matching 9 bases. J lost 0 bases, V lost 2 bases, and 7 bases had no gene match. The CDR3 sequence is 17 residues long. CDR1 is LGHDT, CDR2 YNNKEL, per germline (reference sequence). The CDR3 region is CASSQKTGGRMNTEAFF. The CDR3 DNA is TGTGCCAGCAGCCAAAAAACAGGGGGCCGGATGAACACTGAAGCTTTCTTT.

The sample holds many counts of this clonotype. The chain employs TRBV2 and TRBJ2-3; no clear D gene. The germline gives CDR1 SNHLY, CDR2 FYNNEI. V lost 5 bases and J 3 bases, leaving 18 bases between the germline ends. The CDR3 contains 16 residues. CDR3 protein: CASSKGFGVGTDTQYF. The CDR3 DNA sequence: TGTGCCAGCAGTAAGGGTTTCGGCGTCGGAACAGATACGCAGTATTTT.